This T cell receptor beta chain is from a study of T-cell memory formation after mild COVID-19. Employing constant-segment primers, 5'RACE generated TCR alpha and TCR beta cDNA libraries bearing sample barcodes and UMIs. MiXCR, applied by TCRdb to the 5' RACE reads, yields one record per CDR3 protein. The table lists nearly 250,000 distinct CDR3 sequences, about 16% of them singletons. The V gene lost 1 base and the J gene lost 7 bases, with 8 bases spanning the gap. The CDR3 sequence is 13 residues long. Germline V gives CDR1 SGHVS, CDR2 FNYEAQ. This clonotype was seen a handful of times. V usage is TRBV7-6 and J usage is TRBJ1-5; unclear D gene. Sequencing was carried out using PBMCs or a T cell subset sorted from them (not recorded which). The TCR originated in an adult woman who had mild COVID-19 (a few samples of this study predate the infection). Cell type and time point are not known. CDR3 residues: CASSLVGGQPQHF. CDR3 nucleotides: TGTGCCAGCAGCTTAGTTGGCGGGCAGCCCCAGCATTTT.